The 5 T cell receptor beta chains below come from one sample, sequenced in a study of Graves' ophthalmopathy and Graves' hyperthyroidism. The sequenced template was RNA, covering the TCR beta CDR3 region. HTBI primers were employed in first-round RT-PCR, then a second-round multiplex PCR followed. TCRdb recomputed calls from the multiplex PCR reads with MiXCR, one row per CDR3 protein. The sample records about 740,000 distinct CDR3 sequences, roughly two fifths being singletons. Sequencing was carried out using peripheral blood. Receptors were obtained from an adult man with Graves' ophthalmopathy.

This clonotype was recorded many times. The chain has TRBV12-3 or TRBV12-4 and TRBJ1-1; the D is unclear. There are 12 residues in the CDR3. The V end lost 5 bases, the J end lost 6 bases, and 10 bases lay between the germline ends. This CDR3 is CASSPPSPEAFF. For the CDR3, the DNA is TGTGCCAGCAGTCCCCCATCCCCTGAAGCTTTCTTT.

The rearrangement uses TRBV2 and TRBJ1-3; D uncertain. V was shortened by 3 bases and J by 4 bases, with 10 bases between the two germline ends. The CDR3 consists of 14 residues. Germline CDR1 is SNHLY and CDR2 is FYNNEI. CDR3 amino acids: CASSDRSRGNTIYF. In DNA, the CDR3 is TGTGCCAGCAGTGATCGGAGCAGAGGAAACACCATATATTTT.

The V call is TRBV5-5, the J call TRBJ1-1; possibly TRBD1 for D (6 bases). V gave up 4 bases and J gave up 5 bases, with 12 bases separating them. The CDR3 totals 13 residues. The V gene's germline CDR1 is SGHKS and CDR2 YYEKEE (reference sequence). The CDR3 DNA sequence: TGTGCCAGCAGCATAACAGGGAGGACTGAAGCTTTCTTT. It is translated as CASSITGRTEAFF. The full variable domain, in which reference TRBV5-5 and TRBJ1-1 provide the parts outside the CDR3, is DAGVTQSPTHLIKTRGQQVTLRCSPISGHKSVSWYQQVLGQGPQFIFQYYEKEERGRGNFPDRFSARQFPNYSSELNVNALLLGDSALYLCASSITGRTEAFFGQGTRLTVV.

V gene TRBV5-1 combines with J gene TRBJ2-7, with D uncertain. Trimming took 1 base from V and 5 from J, leaving 13 bases between them. In germline, CDR1 is SGHRS, CDR2 YFSETQ. This CDR3 spans 14 amino acids. CDR3 bases: TGCGCCAGCAGCTTGCTTCCAGGCGGCGACGAGCAGTACTTC. This sequence encodes CASSLLPGGDEQYF.

This clonotype was seen only a few times. J is TRBJ2-5 and V is TRBV6-5, with D hard to call. Germline lookup yields CDR1 MNHEY and CDR2 SVGAGI. The CDR3 is 11 residues long. Deletions cut 3 bases from V and 7 bases from J, with 6 bases between. In DNA form, the CDR3 reads TGTGCCAGCAGTTATCTACGGACCCAGTACTTC. Its protein is CASSYLRTQYF.